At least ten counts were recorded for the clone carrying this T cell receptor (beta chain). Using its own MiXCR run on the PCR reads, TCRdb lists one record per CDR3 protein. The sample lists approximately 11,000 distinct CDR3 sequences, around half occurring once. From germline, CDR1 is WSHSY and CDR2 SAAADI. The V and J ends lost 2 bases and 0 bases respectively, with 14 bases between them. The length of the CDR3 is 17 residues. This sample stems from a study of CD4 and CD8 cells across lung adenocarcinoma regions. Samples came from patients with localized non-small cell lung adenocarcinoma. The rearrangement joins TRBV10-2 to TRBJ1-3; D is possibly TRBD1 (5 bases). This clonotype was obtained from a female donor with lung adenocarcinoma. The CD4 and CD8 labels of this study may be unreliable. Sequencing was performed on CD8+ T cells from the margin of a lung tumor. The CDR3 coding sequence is TGCGCCAGCAGTGAGGAGGGACTACCTACCTCTGGAAACACCATATATTTT. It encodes CASSEEGLPTSGNTIYF.